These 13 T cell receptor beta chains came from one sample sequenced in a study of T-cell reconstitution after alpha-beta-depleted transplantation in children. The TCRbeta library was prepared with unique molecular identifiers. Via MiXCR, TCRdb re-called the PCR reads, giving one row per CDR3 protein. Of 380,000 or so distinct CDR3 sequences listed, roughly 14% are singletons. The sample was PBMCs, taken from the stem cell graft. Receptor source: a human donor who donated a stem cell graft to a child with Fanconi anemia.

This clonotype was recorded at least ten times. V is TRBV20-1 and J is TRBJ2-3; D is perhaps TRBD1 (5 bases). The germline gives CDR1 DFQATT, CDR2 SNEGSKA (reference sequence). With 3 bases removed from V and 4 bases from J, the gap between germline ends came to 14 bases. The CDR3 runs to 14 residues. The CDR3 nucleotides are TGCAGTGCTAGGGTAGGGGCCGGGTCAGATACGCAGTATTTT. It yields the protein CSARVGAGSDTQYF.

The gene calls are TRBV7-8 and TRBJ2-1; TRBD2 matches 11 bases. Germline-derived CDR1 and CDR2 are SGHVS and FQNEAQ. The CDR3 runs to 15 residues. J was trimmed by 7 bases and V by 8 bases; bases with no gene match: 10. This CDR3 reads CASGDSGGGSNEQFF. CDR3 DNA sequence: TGTGCCAGCGGGGATAGCGGGGGGGGGAGTAATGAGCAGTTCTTC.

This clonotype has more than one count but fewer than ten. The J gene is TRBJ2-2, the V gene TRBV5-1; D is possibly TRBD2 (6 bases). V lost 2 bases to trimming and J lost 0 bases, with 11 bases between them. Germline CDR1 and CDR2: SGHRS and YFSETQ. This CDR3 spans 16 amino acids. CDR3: CASSFLGGTNTGELFF. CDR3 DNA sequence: TGCGCCAGCAGCTTCTTGGGGGGTACGAACACCGGGGAGCTGTTTTTT.

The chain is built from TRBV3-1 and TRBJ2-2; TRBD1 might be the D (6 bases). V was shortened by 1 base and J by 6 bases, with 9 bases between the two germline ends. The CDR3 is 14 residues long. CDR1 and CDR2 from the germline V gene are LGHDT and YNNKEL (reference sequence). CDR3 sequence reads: CASSQANRAGELFF. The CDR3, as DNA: TGTGCCAGCAGCCAAGCAAACAGGGCCGGGGAGCTGTTTTTT.

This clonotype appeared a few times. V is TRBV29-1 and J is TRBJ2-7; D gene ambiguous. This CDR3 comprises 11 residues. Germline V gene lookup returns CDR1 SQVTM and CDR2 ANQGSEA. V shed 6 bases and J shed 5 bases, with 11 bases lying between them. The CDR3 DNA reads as TGCAGCGTCGGATTGGGTGACGAGCAGTACTTC. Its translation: CSVGLGDEQYF.

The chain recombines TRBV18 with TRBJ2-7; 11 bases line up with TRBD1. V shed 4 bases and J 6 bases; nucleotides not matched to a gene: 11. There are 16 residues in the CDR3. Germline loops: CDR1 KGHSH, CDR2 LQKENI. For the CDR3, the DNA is TGTGCCAGCTCACTGAAAGGACAGGGGGCTATGGCCGAGCAGTACTTC. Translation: CASSLKGQGAMAEQYF.

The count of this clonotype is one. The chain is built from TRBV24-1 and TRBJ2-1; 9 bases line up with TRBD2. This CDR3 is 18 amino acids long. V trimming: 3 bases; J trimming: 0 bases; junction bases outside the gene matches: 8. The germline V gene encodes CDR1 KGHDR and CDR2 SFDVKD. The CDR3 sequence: CATSDRKRGVTSYNEQFF. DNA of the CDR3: TGTGCCACCAGTGATCGAAAGCGGGGGGTAACCTCCTACAATGAGCAGTTCTTC.

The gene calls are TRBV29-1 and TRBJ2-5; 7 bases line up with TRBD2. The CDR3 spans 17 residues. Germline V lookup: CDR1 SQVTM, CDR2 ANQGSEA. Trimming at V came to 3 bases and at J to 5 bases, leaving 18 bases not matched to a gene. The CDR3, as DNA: TGCAGCGTTGATAGTTCGACTAGCCGACTTCGTTTCGAGACCCAGTACTTC. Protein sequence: CSVDSSTSRLRFETQYF.

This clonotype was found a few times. CDR3 bases: TGTGCCAGCAGCTTAGGCTCACCCCTCCACTTT. It is translated as CASSLGSPLHF. This chain connects TRBV7-2 to TRBJ1-6, with D unclear. This CDR3 has 11 residues. Germline CDR1 SGHTA, CDR2 FQGNSA. Trimming pared 1 base from V and 10 bases from J, leaving 2 bases between.

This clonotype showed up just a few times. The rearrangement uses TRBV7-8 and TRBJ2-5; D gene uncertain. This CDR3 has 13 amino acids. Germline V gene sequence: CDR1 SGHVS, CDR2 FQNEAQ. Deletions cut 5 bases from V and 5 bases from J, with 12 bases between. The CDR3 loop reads CASSLSRAETQYF. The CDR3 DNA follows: TGTGCCAGCAGCCTCTCCAGAGCGGAGACCCAGTACTTC.

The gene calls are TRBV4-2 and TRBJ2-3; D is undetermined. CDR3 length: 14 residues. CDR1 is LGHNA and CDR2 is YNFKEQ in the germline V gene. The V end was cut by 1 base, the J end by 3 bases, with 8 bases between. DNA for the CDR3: TGTGCCAGCAGCCAAGTTAAAGGAACAGATACGCAGTATTTT. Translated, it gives CASSQVKGTDTQYF.

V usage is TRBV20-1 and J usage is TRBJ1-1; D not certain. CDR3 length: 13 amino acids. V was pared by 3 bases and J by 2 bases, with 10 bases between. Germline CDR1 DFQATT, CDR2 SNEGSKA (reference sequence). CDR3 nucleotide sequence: TGCAGTGCTAGCTCGCAGATCAACACTGAAGCTTTCTTT. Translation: CSASSQINTEAFF.

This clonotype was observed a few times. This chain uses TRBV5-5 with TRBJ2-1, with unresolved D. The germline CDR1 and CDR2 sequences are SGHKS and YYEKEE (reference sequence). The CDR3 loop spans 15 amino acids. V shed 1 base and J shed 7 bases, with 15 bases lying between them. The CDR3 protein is CASSLPPGYGNEQFF. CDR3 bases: TGTGCCAGCAGCTTGCCTCCTGGGTACGGGAATGAGCAGTTCTTC. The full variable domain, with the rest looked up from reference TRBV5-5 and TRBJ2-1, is DAGVTQSPTHLIKTRGQQVTLRCSPISGHKSVSWYQQVLGQGPQFIFQYYEKEERGRGNFPDRFSARQFPNYSSELNVNALLLGDSALYLCASSLPPGYGNEQFFGPGTRLTVL.